The clone carrying this T cell receptor (beta chain) was recorded once. The entry originates in a study of blood T cell repertoires in COVID-19. Study in general: COVID-19 samples collected from the United States, Italy and Spain covered acute and convalescent phases. T cells, B-cell-depleted T cells, or PBMCs supplied cDNA or gDNA.

How the authors handled the data: From reference gene primer amplification, estimates of nucleated cell counts were derived. This table comes from immunoSEQ multiplex PCR, and its TCRdb copy is limited to in-frame clones, with some not included. That table gives V, J and clone size, and the DNA gave D and trimming. The sample consists of roughly 58,000 clones, under 80% of them appearing once. The CDR3 has 16 residues. The V gene's germline CDR1 is LNHDA and CDR2 SQIVND (reference sequence). Between the trimmed V and J ends, which lost 1 base and 6 bases, there was a span of 15 bases. Clinical history reported by participants formed the basis on which cohorts were assigned.

The rearrangement uses TRBV19 and TRBJ2-2; perhaps TRBD2 as D (6 bases). The sequenced sample consisted of PBMCs or T cells enriched from blood (not recorded which). The TCR comes from a woman aged 55 to 70 who had been exposed to COVID-19. This chain's CDR3 is CASSIAGGGVSGELFF. CDR3 coding DNA: TGTGCCAGTAGTATAGCTGGGGGAGGAGTTTCCGGGGAGCTGTTTTTT.